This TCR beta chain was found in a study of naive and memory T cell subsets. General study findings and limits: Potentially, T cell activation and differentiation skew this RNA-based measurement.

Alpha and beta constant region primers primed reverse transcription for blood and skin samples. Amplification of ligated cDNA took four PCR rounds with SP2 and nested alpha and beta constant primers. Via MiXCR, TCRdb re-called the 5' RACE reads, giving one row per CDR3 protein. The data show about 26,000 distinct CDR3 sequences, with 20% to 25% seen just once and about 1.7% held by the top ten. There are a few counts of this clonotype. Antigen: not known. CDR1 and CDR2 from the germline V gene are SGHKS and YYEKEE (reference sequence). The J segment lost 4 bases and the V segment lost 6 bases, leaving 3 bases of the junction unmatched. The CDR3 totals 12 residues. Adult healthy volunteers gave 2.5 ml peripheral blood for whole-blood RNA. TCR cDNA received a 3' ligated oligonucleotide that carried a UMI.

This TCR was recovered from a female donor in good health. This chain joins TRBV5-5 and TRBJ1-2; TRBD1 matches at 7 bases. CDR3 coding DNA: TGTGCCAGCAAGGGACAGCTCTATGGCTACACCTTC. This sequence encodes CASKGQLYGYTF. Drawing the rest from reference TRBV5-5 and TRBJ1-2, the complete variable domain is DAGVTQSPTHLIKTRGQQVTLRCSPISGHKSVSWYQQVLGQGPQFIFQYYEKEERGRGNFPDRFSARQFPNYSSELNVNALLLGDSALYLCASKGQLYGYTFGSGTRLTVV.